These T cell receptor beta chains were read from a single sample in a study of regulatory T cells in long-lasting Graves disease. TCRdb used MiXCR to reprocess the multiplex PCR reads, holding one entry per CDR3 protein. The sample yields hundreds of thousands of distinct CDR3 sequences, about 16% seen once. The sample also formed part of further work on T cells in Graves' hyperthyroidism and ophthalmopathy.

This sample comprised peripheral blood mononuclear cells (PBMCs), obtained at new diagnosis, from a patient treated with antithyroid drugs. These receptors originate from a woman aged 40-60 years with Graves disease. Each CDR3 is given with its conserved first and last residue. A D gene is named only where the DNA matches it firmly. Size values are once, few and many counts, or a class for expanded clones, and some rows have none.

V: TRBV27; D: NA; J: TRBJ1-1; size: NA; DNA: TGTGCCAGCAGTTTATCGGGGCAGTTAGCCTCTGAAGCTTTCTTT; CDR3: CASSLSGQLASEAFF
V: TRBV7-2; D: NA; J: TRBJ1-2; size: many; DNA: TGTGCCAGCAGCTCCCGGACCGCTAACTATGGCTACACCTTC; CDR3: CASSSRTANYGYTF
V: TRBV29-1; D: TRBD1; J: TRBJ2-3; size: many; DNA: TGCAGCGTGTCGGGACAGGGGGACACAGATACGCAGTATTTT; CDR3: CSVSGQGDTDTQYF
V: TRBV19; D: NA; J: TRBJ1-4; size: NA; DNA: TGTGCCAGTAGTATCGCTTTAGGGGGGAGTAATGAAAAACTGTTTTTT; CDR3: CASSIALGGSNEKLFF
V: TRBV6-1; D: NA; J: TRBJ2-7; size: NA; DNA: TGTGCCAGCAGCGAAGGTGACGGGGGCTACGAGCAGTACTTC; CDR3: CASSEGDGGYEQYF
V: TRBV12-3/TRBV12-4; D: NA; J: TRBJ1-5; size: many; DNA: TGTGCCAGCAGTTACAGGCATAGCAATCAGCCCCAGCATTTT; CDR3: CASSYRHSNQPQHF
V: TRBV28; D: TRBD1; J: TRBJ1-5; size: many; DNA: TGTGCCAGCAGACCTGGGACAGAGAATCAGCCCCAGCATTTT; CDR3: CASRPGTENQPQHF
V: TRBV12-3/TRBV12-4; D: TRBD1; J: TRBJ1-2; size: many; DNA: TGTGCCAGCAGCACGGACAGGGCGAGCTTC; CDR3: CASSTDRASF
V: TRBV5-1; D: NA; J: TRBJ1-1; size: NA; DNA: TGCGCCAGCAGCTGGAACGGATGGGACACTGAAGCTTTCTTT; CDR3: CASSWNGWDTEAFF
V: TRBV9; D: TRBD2; J: TRBJ2-1; size: NA; DNA: TGTGCCAGCAGCGTGTCCGCGGGGGGACGAAACAATGAGCAGTTCTTC; CDR3: CASSVSAGGRNNEQFF
V: TRBV3-1; D: TRBD1; J: TRBJ2-7; size: few; DNA: TGTGCCAGCAGCCCGGACAGGGGCCACGAGCAGTACTTC; CDR3: CASSPDRGHEQYF
V: TRBV4-1; D: TRBD2; J: TRBJ2-5; size: few; DNA: TGCGCCAGCAGCCAAGGCGGGGGGGCCGCCGAGACCCAGTACTTC; CDR3: CASSQGGGAAETQYF
V: TRBV3-1; D: NA; J: TRBJ1-1; size: many; DNA: TGTGCCAGCAGCCAAGATTGGCAGGCTTTCTTT; CDR3: CASSQDWQAFF
V: TRBV11-2; D: TRBD1; J: TRBJ2-1; size: NA; DNA: TGTGCCAGCAGCTCTCCCCCGGACAGGGTATATGAGCAGTTCTTC; CDR3: CASSSPPDRVYEQFF
V: TRBV12-3/TRBV12-4; D: TRBD1; J: TRBJ1-1; size: many; DNA: TGTGCCAGCAGTACCACCTCGACAGGGTACGCTTTCTTT; CDR3: CASSTTSTGYAFF
V: TRBV12-3/TRBV12-4; D: NA; J: TRBJ1-1; size: many; DNA: TGTGCCAGCAGCCAGGGTATGGGCACTGAAGCTTTCTTT; CDR3: CASSQGMGTEAFF
V: TRBV18; D: TRBD2; J: TRBJ2-1; size: few; DNA: TGTGCCAGCTCACTAAGGGGACTAGCCAACAATGAGCAGTTCTTC; CDR3: CASSLRGLANNEQFF
V: TRBV6-1; D: TRBD2; J: TRBJ2-7; size: many; DNA: TGTGCCAGCAGTGAAGCGGTAGCGGGGAGGTCTTTTGGCTACGAGCAGTACTTC; CDR3: CASSEAVAGRSFGYEQYF
V: TRBV12-3/TRBV12-4; D: NA; J: TRBJ1-1; size: many; DNA: TGTGCCAGCAGTTTAAACAGGGAGGACACTGAAGCTTTCTTT; CDR3: CASSLNREDTEAFF
V: TRBV18; D: NA; J: TRBJ2-1; size: many; DNA: TGTGCCAGCTCACCAAATGTGGGGGAGAGCTCCTACAATGAGCAGTTCTTC; CDR3: CASSPNVGESSYNEQFF
V: TRBV10-3; D: NA; J: TRBJ1-2; size: many; DNA: TGTGCCATCAGACGGACTCCTCGAGGGTATGGCTACACCTTC; CDR3: CAIRRTPRGYGYTF
V: TRBV6-1; D: NA; J: TRBJ1-1; size: many; DNA: TGTGCCAGCAGTGAAGCCCACCGGCCATTTTTGACAGCAAACACTGAAGCTTTCTTT; CDR3: CASSEAHRPFLTANTEAFF
V: TRBV25-1; D: TRBD1; J: TRBJ2-5; size: NA; DNA: TGTGCCAGCAGCAAAAGGACAGGGGGCCTGGGAGAGACCCAGTACTTC; CDR3: CASSKRTGGLGETQYF
V: TRBV3-1; D: TRBD1; J: TRBJ2-7; size: many; DNA: TGTGCCAGCAGCCGCACCGGGGACAGTTCCTACGAGCAGTACTTC; CDR3: CASSRTGDSSYEQYF
V: TRBV13; D: TRBD1; J: TRBJ2-7; size: once; DNA: TGCGCCAGCAGCCAGGGACAGAGGGACGAGCAGTACTTC; CDR3: CASSQGQRDEQYF
V: TRBV11-2; D: NA; J: TRBJ1-4; size: many; DNA: TGTGCCAGCAGCGGTGTCAGACAGACAGCGAATGAAAAACTGTTTTTT; CDR3: CASSGVRQTANEKLFF
V: TRBV2; D: TRBD2; J: TRBJ2-7; size: many; DNA: TGTGCCAGCAGTGGGGAGACTAGCGGAATGACGTACGAGCAGTACTTC; CDR3: CASSGETSGMTYEQYF
V: TRBV11-2; D: NA; J: TRBJ2-2; size: many; DNA: TGTGCCAGCAGCTTAGAGCGCATTGACACCGGGGAGCTGTTTTTT; CDR3: CASSLERIDTGELFF
V: TRBV7-9; D: TRBD2; J: TRBJ2-1; size: few; DNA: TGTGCCAGCAGCTTGGCGGGGGGGCGGGTCAATGAGCAGTTCTTC; CDR3: CASSLAGGRVNEQFF
V: TRBV6-2/TRBV6-3; D: NA; J: TRBJ1-6; size: NA; DNA: TGTGCCAGCACCCCCCAGGGGTCGGGTTCACCCCTCCACTTT; CDR3: CASTPQGSGSPLHF
V: TRBV4-1; D: NA; J: TRBJ1-2; size: NA; DNA: TGCGCCAGCAGCCAAGGGGCAGGGTCGGTCGGCTACACCTTC; CDR3: CASSQGAGSVGYTF
V: TRBV7-3; D: TRBD2; J: TRBJ2-2; size: few; DNA: TGTGCCAGCAGTTCTAGCGGGGGAGAGACCGGGGAGCTGTTTTTT; CDR3: CASSSSGGETGELFF
V: TRBV29-1; D: NA; J: TRBJ1-2; size: NA; DNA: TGCAGCGTTGACGGGGGCAGGGTAAAAGAATCTGGCTACACCTTC; CDR3: CSVDGGRVKESGYTF
V: TRBV10-3; D: NA; J: TRBJ1-2; size: once; DNA: TGTGCCATCAGTTGGATGGGAGGCTACACCTTC; CDR3: CAISWMGGYTF
V: TRBV28; D: TRBD1; J: TRBJ2-7; size: few; DNA: TGTGCCAGCAATACAGGGGTCCCCTACGAGCAGTACTTC; CDR3: CASNTGVPYEQYF
V: TRBV28; D: NA; J: TRBJ1-5; size: many; DNA: TGTGCCACGCGGGTCCCGGGGCCCGATCAGCCCCAGCATTTT; CDR3: CATRVPGPDQPQHF
V: TRBV18; D: NA; J: TRBJ1-6; size: few; DNA: TGTGCCAGCTCACCGAAGGACGTTGTAGTGAGACAAGATAATTCACCCCTCCACTTT; CDR3: CASSPKDVVVRQDNSPLHF
V: TRBV6-5; D: NA; J: TRBJ1-2; size: many; DNA: TGTGCCAGCAGTTACGTGGGGTCGAGGGGCTACACCTTC; CDR3: CASSYVGSRGYTF
V: TRBV7-3; D: TRBD1; J: TRBJ2-2; size: NA; DNA: TGTGCCAGCAGCGACCGGACAGGGGGGAACACCGGGGAGCTGTTTTTT; CDR3: CASSDRTGGNTGELFF
V: TRBV19; D: NA; J: TRBJ1-6; size: NA; DNA: TGTGCCAGTAGCCGGGGAGATCGGGATTCACCCCTCCACTTT; CDR3: CASSRGDRDSPLHF
V: TRBV11-2; D: TRBD2; J: TRBJ2-7; size: many; DNA: TGTGCCAGCAGTCGAGCGGGACGGCTAGACGAGCAGTACTTC; CDR3: CASSRAGRLDEQYF
V: TRBV27; D: TRBD2; J: TRBJ2-4; size: NA; DNA: TGTGCCAGCAGTTTATCGACGGCTCGGGGGGGGTCCATAGCCAAAAACATTCAGTACTTC; CDR3: CASSLSTARGGSIAKNIQYF